These 3 T cell receptor beta chains were all obtained from the same sample, sequenced in a study of OX40 agonist ivuxolimab in advanced cancers. Profiling relied on immunoSEQ multiplex PCR, and the TCRdb table lists in-frame clones only, not all of them. This sample yields tens of thousands of clones, of which 75% to 90% are seen a single time; under 20% belongs to the top ten. The material sequenced was CD4+ or CD8+ T cells sorted from blood, taken in a trial of the OX40 agonist ivuxolimab. The receptors were gathered from an adult with an advanced solid tumor such as melanoma, head and neck, liver or kidney cancer.

This chain joins TRBV27 and TRBJ1-5; 10 bases fit TRBD1. CDR1 and CDR2 (germline): MNHEY, SMNVEV (reference sequence). With 6 bases clipped from V and 5 bases from J, the junction kept 4 bases outside the gene matches. The CDR3 covers 14 residues. The CDR3 here is CASRVGQGDQPQHF. DNA for the CDR3: TGTGCCAGCAGGGTCGGACAGGGGGATCAGCCCCAGCATTTT.

The chain employs TRBV27 and TRBJ1-1, with 9 bases lining up with TRBD1. The CDR3 sequence is 16 residues long. Germline V lookup: CDR1 MNHEY, CDR2 SMNVEV (reference sequence). V was pared by 5 bases and J by 1 base, with 8 bases of the junction left unmatched. The DNA for the CDR3 is TGTGCCAGCAGTCCCCACGGGGGACAGGGGAACACTGAAGCTTTCTTT. This sequence encodes CASSPHGGQGNTEAFF.

This chain connects TRBV2 to TRBJ1-4; D is unclear. The CDR3 consists of 17 residues. Germline V CDR1 and CDR2: SNHLY, FYNNEI. Trimming shortened V by 3 bases and J by 0 bases, and 14 bases separated the two germline ends. The CDR3 bases are TGTGCCAGCAGTGAGATAGGATCCCTTGCAACTAATGAAAAACTGTTTTTT. Its protein is CASSEIGSLATNEKLFF.